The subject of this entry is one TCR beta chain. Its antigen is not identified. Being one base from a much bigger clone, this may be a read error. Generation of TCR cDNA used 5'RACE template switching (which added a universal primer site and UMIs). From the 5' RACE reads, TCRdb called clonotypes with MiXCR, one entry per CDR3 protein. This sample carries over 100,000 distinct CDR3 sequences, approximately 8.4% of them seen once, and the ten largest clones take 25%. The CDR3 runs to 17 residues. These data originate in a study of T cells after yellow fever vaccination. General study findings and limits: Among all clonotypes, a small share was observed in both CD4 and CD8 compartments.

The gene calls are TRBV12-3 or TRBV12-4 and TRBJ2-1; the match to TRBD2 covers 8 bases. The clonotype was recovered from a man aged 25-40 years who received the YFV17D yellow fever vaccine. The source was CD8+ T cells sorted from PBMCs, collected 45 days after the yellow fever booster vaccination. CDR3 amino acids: CACSLDITSGPNNEQFF. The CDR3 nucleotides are TGTGCCTGCAGTTTAGATATTACTAGCGGACCTAACAATGAGCAGTTCTTC.